A selection of T cell receptor beta chains follows, all from one sample in a study of blood T cell repertoires in COVID-19. The data were produced by immunoSEQ multiplex PCR, yet TCRdb's version contains in-frame clones alone and is incomplete. The sample holds some 180,000 clones, around 87% seen once. The sample comprised peripheral blood. The receptors originated from an elderly woman with COVID-19, enrolled during active disease. CDR3s include the opening cysteine and the closing phenylalanine or tryptophan. A D gene is named only where the DNA matches it firmly. The size entry is marked missing in some rows and otherwise reads once, few, many or a size class.

j_gene: TRBJ2-3; abundance: once; d_gene: .; v_gene: TRBV5-1; CDR3nt: TGCGCCAGCAGCTTGGAAAGGACAGCAGATACGCAGTATTTT; CDR3aa: CASSLERTADTQYF
j_gene: TRBJ2-7; abundance: .; d_gene: .; v_gene: TRBV4-3; CDR3nt: TGCGCCAGCAGCCAAGATTTGACGGGGACCTACGAGCAGTACTTC; CDR3aa: CASSQDLTGTYEQYF
j_gene: TRBJ2-3; abundance: .; d_gene: .; v_gene: TRBV9; CDR3nt: TGTGCCAGCAGCGTCGAGGGTACTAGCACAGATACGCAGTATTTT; CDR3aa: CASSVEGTSTDTQYF
j_gene: TRBJ2-1; abundance: .; d_gene: TRBD1; v_gene: TRBV29-1; CDR3nt: TGCAGCGTTGCTCCCCGGGACAGGGTCCACAATGAGCAGTTCTTC; CDR3aa: CSVAPRDRVHNEQFF
j_gene: TRBJ1-2; abundance: .; d_gene: .; v_gene: TRBV9; CDR3nt: TGTGCCAGCAGCGCCTCAGGGAACTATGGCTACACCTTC; CDR3aa: CASSASGNYGYTF
j_gene: TRBJ1-6; abundance: .; d_gene: TRBD1; v_gene: TRBV28; CDR3nt: TGTGCCAGCCGGGACAGGAATTCACCCCTCCACTTT; CDR3aa: CASRDRNSPLHF
j_gene: TRBJ2-7; abundance: few; d_gene: TRBD2; v_gene: TRBV13; CDR3nt: TGTGCCAGTAGCGGGAGAAGTTACGAGCAGTACTTC; CDR3aa: CASSGRSYEQYF
j_gene: TRBJ1-1; abundance: .; d_gene: TRBD1; v_gene: TRBV18; CDR3nt: TGTGCCAGCTCACCAGAGGGGGCCCACACTGAAGCTTTCTTT; CDR3aa: CASSPEGAHTEAFF
j_gene: TRBJ2-2; abundance: .; d_gene: .; v_gene: TRBV4-2; CDR3nt: TGTGCCAGCAGCCAGCTGACCCGCGGCAACACCGGGGAGCTGTTTTTT; CDR3aa: CASSQLTRGNTGELFF
j_gene: TRBJ2-5; abundance: .; d_gene: TRBD1; v_gene: TRBV2; CDR3nt: TGTGCCAGCAGTGGATGGCGACAGGGTGGAGAGACCCAGTACTTC; CDR3aa: CASSGWRQGGETQYF
j_gene: TRBJ1-4; abundance: .; d_gene: .; v_gene: TRBV6-5; CDR3nt: TGTGCCAGTCAGCTCAGTGGGGCGAGAAAACTGTTTTTT; CDR3aa: CASQLSGARKLFF
j_gene: TRBJ2-4; abundance: once; d_gene: .; v_gene: TRBV5-1; CDR3nt: TGCGCCAGCAGTCCTGGCGCTGTTGGAGACATTCAGTACTTC; CDR3aa: CASSPGAVGDIQYF
j_gene: TRBJ2-1; abundance: .; d_gene: TRBD2; v_gene: TRBV28; CDR3nt: TGTGCCAGCAGTTTGACTAGCGGGACACACAATGAGCAGTTCTTC; CDR3aa: CASSLTSGTHNEQFF
j_gene: TRBJ2-5; abundance: .; d_gene: TRBD1; v_gene: TRBV10-3; CDR3nt: TGTGCCATCACGACAGCGCCCGGACAGGGAACGGGAGAGACCCAGTACTTC; CDR3aa: CAITTAPGQGTGETQYF
j_gene: TRBJ1-5; abundance: .; d_gene: TRBD1; v_gene: TRBV6-2/TRBV6-3; CDR3nt: TGTGCCAGCAGTTACGGTGCGGACAGGGGATTTGTAAGTCAGCCCCAGCATTTT; CDR3aa: CASSYGADRGFVSQPQHF
j_gene: TRBJ2-7; abundance: .; d_gene: .; v_gene: TRBV5-1; CDR3nt: TGCGCCAGCGGTTCTGGGGCGATTTCGGAGCAGTACTTC; CDR3aa: CASGSGAISEQYF
j_gene: TRBJ1-3; abundance: .; d_gene: .; v_gene: TRBV12-3/TRBV12-4; CDR3nt: TGTGCCAGCAGTTTCAATCCTGGAAACACCATATATTTT; CDR3aa: CASSFNPGNTIYF
j_gene: TRBJ2-1; abundance: few; d_gene: TRBD2; v_gene: TRBV7-2; CDR3nt: TGTGCCAGCAGCTTATCCGGCGGGGGGAACAATGAGCAGTTCTTC; CDR3aa: CASSLSGGGNNEQFF
j_gene: TRBJ1-1; abundance: .; d_gene: .; v_gene: TRBV6-1; CDR3nt: TGTGCCAGCAGTGAACAGGGAAAGAACACTGAAGCTTTCTTT; CDR3aa: CASSEQGKNTEAFF
j_gene: TRBJ1-4; abundance: .; d_gene: TRBD1; v_gene: TRBV3-1/TRBV3-2; CDR3nt: TGTGCCAGCAGCCCTTCCGGGACAGTCAATGAAAAACTGTTTTTT; CDR3aa: CASSPSGTVNEKLFF
j_gene: TRBJ2-1; abundance: .; d_gene: TRBD2; v_gene: TRBV7-2; CDR3nt: TGTGCCAGCAGCTTTAGGACTAGCGGGAGAGGGGGGTCCTACAATGAGCAGTTCTTC; CDR3aa: CASSFRTSGRGGSYNEQFF
j_gene: TRBJ2-3; abundance: once; d_gene: TRBD1; v_gene: TRBV3-1/TRBV3-2; CDR3nt: TGTGCCAGCAGCCTCCTCGGGACAGGGGGTCCCACAGATACGCAGTATTTT; CDR3aa: CASSLLGTGGPTDTQYF
j_gene: TRBJ1-1; abundance: .; d_gene: .; v_gene: TRBV13; CDR3nt: TGTGCCAGCAGCTTTTTCCCCATAGGAGGAAGGGTGGCTGAAGCTTTCTTT; CDR3aa: CASSFFPIGGRVAEAFF
j_gene: TRBJ1-6; abundance: .; d_gene: TRBD1; v_gene: TRBV18; CDR3nt: TGTGCCAGCTCACCAGGGACAGGGGAAACCCTCCACTTT; CDR3aa: CASSPGTGETLHF
j_gene: TRBJ1-1; abundance: .; d_gene: TRBD1; v_gene: TRBV7-2; CDR3nt: TGTGCCAGCAGCTCACGACAGGGGGGAAAAGCTTTCTTT; CDR3aa: CASSSRQGGKAFF
j_gene: TRBJ2-1; abundance: .; d_gene: .; v_gene: TRBV10-3; CDR3nt: TGTGCCATCAGTGAGTCGGGGGGAGGCCCGCTCAATGAGCAGTTCTTC; CDR3aa: CAISESGGGPLNEQFF
j_gene: TRBJ2-6; abundance: .; d_gene: TRBD1; v_gene: TRBV6-2/TRBV6-3; CDR3nt: TGTGCCAGCAGTAAAATGACCCCCGGGACAGCCTCTTCTGGGGCCAACGTCCTGACTTTC; CDR3aa: CASSKMTPGTASSGANVLTF
j_gene: TRBJ2-2; abundance: .; d_gene: TRBD2; v_gene: TRBV10-3; CDR3nt: TGTGCCACTGGGGAGGGCACCGGGGAGCTGTTTTTT; CDR3aa: CATGEGTGELFF
j_gene: TRBJ1-1; abundance: .; d_gene: .; v_gene: TRBV28; CDR3nt: TGTGCCAGCAGTTTTGCGACAGTAGGTAGGGGGGGTCTGGAGAGCACTGAAGCTTTCTTT; CDR3aa: CASSFATVGRGGLESTEAFF
j_gene: TRBJ1-5; abundance: .; d_gene: .; v_gene: TRBV9; CDR3nt: TGTGCCAGCAGCGTTGAGGGAACTCAGCCCCAGCATTTT; CDR3aa: CASSVEGTQPQHF
j_gene: TRBJ2-4; abundance: .; d_gene: TRBD1; v_gene: TRBV6-5; CDR3nt: TGTGCCAGCAGTTACTCGCGGCAGGGGGCTAAAAACATTCAGTACTTC; CDR3aa: CASSYSRQGAKNIQYF
j_gene: TRBJ2-2; abundance: once; d_gene: TRBD2; v_gene: TRBV5-6; CDR3nt: TGTGCCAGCAGCCCGCCCACTAGCGGGAGGGTCGCGGGCGGGGAGCTGTTTTTT; CDR3aa: CASSPPTSGRVAGGELFF
j_gene: TRBJ1-1; abundance: .; d_gene: .; v_gene: TRBV5-1; CDR3nt: TGCGCCAGCAGCTTAGGAGGGGTCACTGAAGCTTTCTTT; CDR3aa: CASSLGGVTEAFF
j_gene: TRBJ2-7; abundance: .; d_gene: TRBD1; v_gene: TRBV3-1/TRBV3-2; CDR3nt: TGTGCCAGCAGTCCGACAGGGAGCCACGAGCAGTACTTC; CDR3aa: CASSPTGSHEQYF
j_gene: TRBJ2-1; abundance: .; d_gene: TRBD1; v_gene: TRBV5-1; CDR3nt: TGCGCCAGCAGCAGTGGACAGGGGAACGCCAATGAGCAGTTCTTC; CDR3aa: CASSSGQGNANEQFF
j_gene: TRBJ1-5; abundance: .; d_gene: .; v_gene: TRBV20-1; CDR3nt: TGCAGTGCTAGTGAAGGGGAGCCCCAGCATTTT; CDR3aa: CSASEGEPQHF
j_gene: TRBJ1-2; abundance: .; d_gene: TRBD1; v_gene: TRBV29-1; CDR3nt: TGCAGCGTTGAAGGCAGGGGGGATTATGGCTACACCTTC; CDR3aa: CSVEGRGDYGYTF
j_gene: TRBJ1-2; abundance: .; d_gene: .; v_gene: TRBV5-1; CDR3nt: TGCGCCAGCAGCGGTGACAGCCCGTCCGCCTATGGCTACACCTTC; CDR3aa: CASSGDSPSAYGYTF
j_gene: TRBJ1-6; abundance: .; d_gene: TRBD1; v_gene: TRBV24-1; CDR3nt: TGTGCCACCAGTGATTCGACAGGGGTTAATTCACCCCTCCACTTT; CDR3aa: CATSDSTGVNSPLHF
j_gene: TRBJ1-1; abundance: .; d_gene: .; v_gene: TRBV6-2/TRBV6-3; CDR3nt: TGTGCCAGCAGTTTTCGACAATCGAACACTGAAGCTTTCTTT; CDR3aa: CASSFRQSNTEAFF
j_gene: TRBJ1-5; abundance: .; d_gene: .; v_gene: TRBV21-1; CDR3nt: TGTGCCAACAACAGGGATAGCAATCAGCCCCAGCATTTT; CDR3aa: CANNRDSNQPQHF
j_gene: TRBJ1-1; abundance: once; d_gene: .; v_gene: TRBV9; CDR3nt: TGTGCCAGCAGCTTCGCCCCGTTAGCGGGGAACACTGAAGCTTTCTTT; CDR3aa: CASSFAPLAGNTEAFF
j_gene: TRBJ2-1; abundance: .; d_gene: .; v_gene: TRBV5-1; CDR3nt: TGCGCCAGCAGCTTGGCCCTAGCCCTTTACAATGAGCAGTTCTTC; CDR3aa: CASSLALALYNEQFF
j_gene: TRBJ1-2; abundance: .; d_gene: .; v_gene: TRBV25-1; CDR3nt: TGTGCCAGCACCGAACGGTCAGGTTATGGCTACACCTTC; CDR3aa: CASTERSGYGYTF
j_gene: TRBJ2-3; abundance: few; d_gene: .; v_gene: TRBV7-3; CDR3nt: TGTGCCAGCAGCTCAGGGTCTGGGGGGAGTGAGCAGTATTTT; CDR3aa: CASSSGSGGSEQYF
j_gene: TRBJ1-4; abundance: .; d_gene: .; v_gene: TRBV19; CDR3nt: TGTGCCAGTTCACAGGGATTAGGTGAAAAACTGTTTTTT; CDR3aa: CASSQGLGEKLFF
j_gene: TRBJ2-3; abundance: .; d_gene: TRBD2; v_gene: TRBV9; CDR3nt: TGTGCCAGCAGCGCCATGGTAGCGGGAGATCCTACGCAGTATTTT; CDR3aa: CASSAMVAGDPTQYF
j_gene: TRBJ2-3; abundance: .; d_gene: .; v_gene: TRBV24-1; CDR3nt: TGTGCCACCAGTGGACAAGCAGATACGCAGTATTTT; CDR3aa: CATSGQADTQYF
j_gene: TRBJ2-1; abundance: once; d_gene: TRBD2; v_gene: TRBV4-3; CDR3nt: TGCGCCAGCAGCCAAGATCTTCGGACTAGCGGGAATGAGCAGTTCTTC; CDR3aa: CASSQDLRTSGNEQFF
j_gene: TRBJ2-7; abundance: .; d_gene: TRBD2; v_gene: TRBV19; CDR3nt: TGTGCCAGTAGTGCAGGACTAGCGGGGTACTACGAGCAGTACTTC; CDR3aa: CASSAGLAGYYEQYF
j_gene: TRBJ2-5; abundance: .; d_gene: .; v_gene: TRBV19; CDR3nt: TGTGCCTCCCTTGGGAGTACCGAGACCCAGTACTTC; CDR3aa: CASLGSTETQYF
j_gene: TRBJ2-2; abundance: .; d_gene: TRBD2; v_gene: TRBV10-3; CDR3nt: TGTGCCATCAGTGAAGGACTAGCGGGAGGCTTTAACACCGGGGAGCTGTTTTTT; CDR3aa: CAISEGLAGGFNTGELFF
j_gene: TRBJ2-7; abundance: .; d_gene: .; v_gene: TRBV12-3/TRBV12-4; CDR3nt: TGTGCCAGCAGTTTAAGTACGGTCGGCGAGCAGTACTTC; CDR3aa: CASSLSTVGEQYF
j_gene: TRBJ1-2; abundance: .; d_gene: .; v_gene: TRBV28; CDR3nt: TGTGCCAGCAGCGAATCTACAGGCGTCAGAAACTATGGCTACACCTTC; CDR3aa: CASSESTGVRNYGYTF
j_gene: TRBJ2-2; abundance: .; d_gene: TRBD2; v_gene: TRBV3-1/TRBV3-2; CDR3nt: TGTGCCAGCAGCCAAGAGAGCGGGGTCCTAGACACCGGGGAGCTGTTTTTT; CDR3aa: CASSQESGVLDTGELFF
j_gene: TRBJ1-2; abundance: .; d_gene: TRBD1; v_gene: TRBV28; CDR3nt: TGTGCCAGCAGTGAACCGGGACAGAAATTCTATGGCTACACCTTC; CDR3aa: CASSEPGQKFYGYTF
j_gene: TRBJ2-7; abundance: .; d_gene: .; v_gene: TRBV9; CDR3nt: TGTGCCAGCAGCGTAGTGTCGCAGGGGGGATCCTACGAGCAGTACTTC; CDR3aa: CASSVVSQGGSYEQYF
j_gene: TRBJ1-1; abundance: .; d_gene: .; v_gene: TRBV3-1/TRBV3-2; CDR3nt: TGTGCCAGCAGCCAAGGAGGAGGTGGGACTGAAGCTTTCTTT; CDR3aa: CASSQGGGGTEAFF